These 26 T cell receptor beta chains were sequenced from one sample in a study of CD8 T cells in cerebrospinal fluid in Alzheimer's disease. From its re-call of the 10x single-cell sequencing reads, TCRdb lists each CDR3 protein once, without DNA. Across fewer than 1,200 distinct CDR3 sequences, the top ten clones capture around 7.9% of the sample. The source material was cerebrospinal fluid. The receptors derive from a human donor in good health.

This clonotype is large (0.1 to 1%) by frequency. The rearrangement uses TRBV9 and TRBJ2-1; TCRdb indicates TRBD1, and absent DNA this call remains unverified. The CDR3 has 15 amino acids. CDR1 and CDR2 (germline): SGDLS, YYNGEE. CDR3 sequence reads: CASSVGNLGGSEQFF.

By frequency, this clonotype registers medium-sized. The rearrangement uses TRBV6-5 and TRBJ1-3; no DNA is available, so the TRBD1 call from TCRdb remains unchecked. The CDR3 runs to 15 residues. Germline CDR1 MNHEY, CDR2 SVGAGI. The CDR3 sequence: CASSYQDRVGNTIYF.

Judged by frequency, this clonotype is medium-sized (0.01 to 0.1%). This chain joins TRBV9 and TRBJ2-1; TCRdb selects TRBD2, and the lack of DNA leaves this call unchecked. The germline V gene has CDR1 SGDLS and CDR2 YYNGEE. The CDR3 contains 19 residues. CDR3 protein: CASSEPLTTSGGAWDEQFF.

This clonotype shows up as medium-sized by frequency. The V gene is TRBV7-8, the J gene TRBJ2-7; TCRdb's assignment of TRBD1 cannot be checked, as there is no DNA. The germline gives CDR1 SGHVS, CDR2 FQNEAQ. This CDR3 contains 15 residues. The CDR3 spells CASSLRTGEGREQYF.

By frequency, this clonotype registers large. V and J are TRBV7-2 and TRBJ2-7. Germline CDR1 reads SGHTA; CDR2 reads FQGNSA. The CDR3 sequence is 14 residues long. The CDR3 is CASRETASSYEQYF.

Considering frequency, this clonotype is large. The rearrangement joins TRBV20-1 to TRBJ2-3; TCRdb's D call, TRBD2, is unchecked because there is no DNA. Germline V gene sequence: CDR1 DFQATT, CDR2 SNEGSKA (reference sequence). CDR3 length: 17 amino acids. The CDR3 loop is CSARDILRLAGADTQYF.

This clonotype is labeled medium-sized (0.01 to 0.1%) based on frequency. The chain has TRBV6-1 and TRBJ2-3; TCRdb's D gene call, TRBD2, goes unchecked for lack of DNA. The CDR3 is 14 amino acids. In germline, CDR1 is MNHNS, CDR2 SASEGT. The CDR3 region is CASSARGGTDTQYF.

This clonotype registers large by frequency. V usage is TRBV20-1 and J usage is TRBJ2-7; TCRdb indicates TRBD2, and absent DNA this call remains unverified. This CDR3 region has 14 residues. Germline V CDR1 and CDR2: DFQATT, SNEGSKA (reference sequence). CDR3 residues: CSAPDSVRAYEQYF.

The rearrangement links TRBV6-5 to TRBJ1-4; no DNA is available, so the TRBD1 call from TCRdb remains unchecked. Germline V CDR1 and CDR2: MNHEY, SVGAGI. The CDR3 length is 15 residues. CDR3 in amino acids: CASSKGRGPNEKLFF.

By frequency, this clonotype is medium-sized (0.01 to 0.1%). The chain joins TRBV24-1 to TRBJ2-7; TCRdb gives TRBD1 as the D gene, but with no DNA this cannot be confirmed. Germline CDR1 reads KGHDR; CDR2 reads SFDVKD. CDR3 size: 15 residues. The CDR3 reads CATSDPSQGDYEQYF.

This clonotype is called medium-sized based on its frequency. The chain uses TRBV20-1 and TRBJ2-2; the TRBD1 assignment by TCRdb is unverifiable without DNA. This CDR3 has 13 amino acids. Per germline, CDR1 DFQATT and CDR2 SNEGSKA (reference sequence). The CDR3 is CSVRTTNTGELFF.

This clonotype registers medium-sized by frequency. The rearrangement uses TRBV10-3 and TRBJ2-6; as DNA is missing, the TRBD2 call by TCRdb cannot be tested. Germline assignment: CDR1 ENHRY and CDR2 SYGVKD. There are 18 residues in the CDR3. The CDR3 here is CAISELNSPSPGANVLTF.

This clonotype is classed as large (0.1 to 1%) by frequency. CDR3 amino acids: CSARKTASETQYF. V usage is TRBV20-1 and J usage is TRBJ2-5. This CDR3 has 13 residues. Per the germline V gene, CDR1 is DFQATT and CDR2 is SNEGSKA (reference sequence).

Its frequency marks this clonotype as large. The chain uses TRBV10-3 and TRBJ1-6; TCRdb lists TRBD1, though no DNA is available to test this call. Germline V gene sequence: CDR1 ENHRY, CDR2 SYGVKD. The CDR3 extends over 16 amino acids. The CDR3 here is CAISPSGTAYNSPLHF.

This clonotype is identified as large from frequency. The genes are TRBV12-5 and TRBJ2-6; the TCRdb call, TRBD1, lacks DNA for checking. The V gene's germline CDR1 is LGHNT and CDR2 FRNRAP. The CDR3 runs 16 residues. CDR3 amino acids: CASGLIQGAGANVLTF. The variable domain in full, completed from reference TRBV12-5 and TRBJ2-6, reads DARVTQTPRHKVTEMGQEVTMRCQPILGHNTVFWYRQTMMQGLELLAYFRNRAPLDDSGMPKDRFSAEMPDATLATLKIQPSEPRDSAVYFCASGLIQGAGANVLTFGAGSRLTVL.

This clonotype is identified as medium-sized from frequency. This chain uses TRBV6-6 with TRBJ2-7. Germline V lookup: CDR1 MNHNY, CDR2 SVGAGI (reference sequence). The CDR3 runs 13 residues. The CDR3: CASSFGTYYEQYF.

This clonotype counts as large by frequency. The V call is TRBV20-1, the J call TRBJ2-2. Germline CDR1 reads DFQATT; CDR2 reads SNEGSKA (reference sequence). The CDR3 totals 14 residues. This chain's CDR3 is CSAQKELNTGELFF.

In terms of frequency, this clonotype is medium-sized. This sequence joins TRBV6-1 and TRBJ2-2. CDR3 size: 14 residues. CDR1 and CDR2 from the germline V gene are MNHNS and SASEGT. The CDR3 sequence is CASSRDIHTGELFF.

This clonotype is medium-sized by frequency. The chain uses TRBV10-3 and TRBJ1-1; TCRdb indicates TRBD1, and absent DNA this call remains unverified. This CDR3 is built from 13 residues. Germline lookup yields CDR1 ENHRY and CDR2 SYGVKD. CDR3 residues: CAISDQGETEAFF.

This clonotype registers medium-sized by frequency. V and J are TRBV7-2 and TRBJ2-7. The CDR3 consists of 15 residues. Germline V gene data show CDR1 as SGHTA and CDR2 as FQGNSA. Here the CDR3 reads CASSLGRGAPYEQYF.

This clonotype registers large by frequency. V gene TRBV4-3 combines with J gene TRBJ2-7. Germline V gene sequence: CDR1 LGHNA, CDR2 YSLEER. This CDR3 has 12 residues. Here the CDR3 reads CASSHADGEQYF.

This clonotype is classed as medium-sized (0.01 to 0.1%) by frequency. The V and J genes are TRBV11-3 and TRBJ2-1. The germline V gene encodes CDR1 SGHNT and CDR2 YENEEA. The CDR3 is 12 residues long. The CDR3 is CASSLDTNEQFF. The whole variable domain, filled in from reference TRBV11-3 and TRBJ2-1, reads EAGVVQSPRYKIIEKKQPVAFWCNPISGHNTLYWYLQNLGQGPELLIRYENEEAVDDSQLPKDRFSAERLKGVDSTLKIQPAELGDSAVYLCASSLDTNEQFFGPGTRLTVL.

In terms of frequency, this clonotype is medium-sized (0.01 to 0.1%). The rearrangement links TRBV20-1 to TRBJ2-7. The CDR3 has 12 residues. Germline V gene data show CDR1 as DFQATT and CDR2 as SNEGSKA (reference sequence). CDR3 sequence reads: CSARDQVGEQYF.

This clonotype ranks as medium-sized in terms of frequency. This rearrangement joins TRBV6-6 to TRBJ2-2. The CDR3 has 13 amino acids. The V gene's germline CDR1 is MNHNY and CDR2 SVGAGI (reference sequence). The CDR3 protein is CASSSGRAGELFF.

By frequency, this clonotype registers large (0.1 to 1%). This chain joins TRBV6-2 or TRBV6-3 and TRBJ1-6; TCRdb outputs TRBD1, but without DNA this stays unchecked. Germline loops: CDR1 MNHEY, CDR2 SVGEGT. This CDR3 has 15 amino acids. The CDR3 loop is CASRQSTGRNSPLHF.

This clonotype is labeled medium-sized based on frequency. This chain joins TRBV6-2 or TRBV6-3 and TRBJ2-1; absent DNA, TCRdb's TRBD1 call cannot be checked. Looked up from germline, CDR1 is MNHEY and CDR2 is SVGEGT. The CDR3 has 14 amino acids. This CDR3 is CASTSLTGDNEQFF.